This entry describes one TCR beta chain. This clonotype showed up just a few times. The specificity of this receptor is unknown. Base qualities are not recorded, but no much larger clone differs from it by a single base. The sample is drawn from a study of T-cell memory formation after mild COVID-19 (dated by TCRdb to the early 2020s). For the study in its entirety: TCR sequence clusters from the two donors were found to be largely donor specific. In a couple of donors, T-cell clones that expanded and contracted after mild COVID-19 were tracked by sequencing TCRalpha and TCRbeta repertoires over time. The cohort comprised two young, previously healthy adult volunteers, one female and one male.

Its CDR3 holds 13 amino acids, cysteine through phenylalanine. Only the CDR3 part of the read is kept: 39 bases, read in frame from the first base. CDR1 and CDR2 were assigned from the germline V gene (reference sequence) as SGHKS and YYEKEE. V loses 4 bases of germline sequence and J loses 3 bases, and the interval between the two ends is 11 bases. PBMCs were isolated by Ficoll-Paque density gradient centrifugation. The research as a whole found: Contracting CD4+ clones turned up mainly in the CM and EM memory subsets, whereas EMRA was where CD8+ clones were enriched. Only a couple of mild cases were covered by the study, and larger cohorts that include severe cases with pre-infection samples were considered necessary. The second-wave clones that peaked on day 37 were not confirmed to be SARS-CoV-2 specific. Some responding clones were detected in pre-infection memory, suggesting pre-existing cross-reactive memory T cells joined the SARS-CoV-2 response. From day 15 to 85, contracting clones showed balanced CD4/CD8 phenotypes, whereas a second wave of clones that expanded from day 15 to 37 leaned towards CD4+.

Sequencer: Illumina NovaSeq 6000. Using 5'RACE with constant-segment primers, TCRalpha and TCRbeta cDNA libraries were constructed, with sample barcodes and unique molecular identifiers added in the process. RNA was extracted from every sample with Trizol reagent. Library amplification was performed in two PCR steps, and a second sample barcode and Illumina TruSeq adapters were introduced in the second step. Sequencing of the libraries was done on an Illumina NovaSeq, producing 2 x 150 bp paired-end reads. The published analysis was carried out like this. With migec v1.2.7, reads were demultiplexed and then collapsed into UMI-guided consensus sequences. Using mixcr v2.1.11, the UMI consensuses were aligned to TRA and TRB V and J templates and assembled into clonotypes. A clonotype was counted as expanded or contracted only when both edgeR and NoisET called the clonotype significant, with the noise models trained on biological replicates. For edgeR calls, the cutoffs were a false discovery rate-adjusted p below 0.01 and a log2 fold-change threshold of 1. As an exploratory analysis of dynamics, max-normalized trajectories of the 1000 most abundant clonotypes were examined by PCA with hierarchical clustering. Separately sequenced CD4+ and CD8+ repertoires were used to assign the CD4 or CD8 phenotype of responding clones. TCRdb reprocessing: public reads trimmed at Q25 with fastp, clones called with MiXCR, in-frame beta chains kept. Identical CDR3 protein sequences are pooled into one entry, listed with their most common genes and DNA. These V and J calls derive from TCRdb rather than the authors' analysis. The sample profile shows 470,000 or so distinct CDR3 sequences; 15% to 20% of them were found once. The ten largest clonotypes hold roughly an eighth of the sample.

This receptor was obtained from an adult woman who had mild COVID-19 (a few samples of this study predate the infection). The sample titles of this study are shuffled in the database, so cell type and time point are left out; the donor was told from shared clones. The sample consisted of PBMCs or a T cell subset sorted from them (not recorded which). The rearrangement joined TRBV5-5 to TRBJ2-7, with the D gene call left open. The nucleotide sequence is given as TGTGCCAGCAGCATAGGGCCGATCTACGAGCAGTACTTC. It is translated as CASSIGPIYEQYF.